The 24 T cell receptor beta chains listed next were all sequenced from one sample in a study of T cell responses to AZD1222 COVID-19 vaccine. Profiled with immunoSEQ multiplex PCR; TCRdb holds only in-frame clones, not every one. The table shows about 97,000 clones, with roughly 84% occurring only once. The sequenced sample was peripheral blood, obtained on day 0 of AZD1222 vaccination. These receptor sequences come from an adult in good health.

The chain couples TRBV3-1 (or the pseudogene TRBV3-2) to TRBJ2-7, with TRBD1 as a possible D gene (6 bases). The ends were cut back, 4 bases at V and 0 bases at J, with 13 bases in the middle. This CDR3 is built from 15 residues. CDR1 and CDR2 from the germline V gene are LGHDT and YNNKEL (reference sequence). CDR3 in amino acids: CASSRGGLSSYEQYV. DNA of the CDR3: TGTGCCAGCAGCCGAGGGGGTTTGAGCTCCTACGAGCAGTACGTC.

In nucleotides, the CDR3 is TGTGCCAGCTCACCATTCCGGGGAGGACAAGTCGAAAAACTGTTTTTT. Amino acids: CASSPFRGGQVEKLFF. The V gene is TRBV18, the J gene TRBJ1-4, with D possibly TRBD1 on 5 matching bases. This CDR3 region has 16 residues. Germline V gene sequence: CDR1 KGHSH, CDR2 LQKENI. V was trimmed by 2 bases and J by 8 bases, leaving 18 bases between them.

The chain couples TRBV7-2 to TRBJ1-2; possibly TRBD1 for D (5 bases). CDR1 is SGHTA and CDR2 is FQGNSA in the germline V gene. The V end lost 5 bases, the J end lost 4 bases, and 20 bases lay between the germline ends. CDR3 length: 16 residues. CDR3 in amino acids: CASSPAVGGTLYGYTF. DNA of the CDR3: TGTGCCAGCAGCCCGGCGGTCGGGGGAACTCTCTATGGCTACACCTTC.

This rearrangement joins TRBV28 to TRBJ1-1, with unresolved D. Germline CDR1 is MDHEN and CDR2 is SYDVKM. There are 11 residues in the CDR3. Trimming removed 3 bases from V and 4 bases from J, with 3 bases in between. The CDR3 DNA sequence: TGTGCCAGCAGTTTCCGCACTGAAGCTTTCTTT. Protein: CASSFRTEAFF. Using reference TRBV28 and TRBJ1-1 for the parts outside the CDR3, the full variable domain is DVKVTQSSRYLVKRTGEKVFLECVQDMDHENMFWYRQDPGLGLRLIYFSYDVKMKEKGDIPEGYSVSREKKERFSLILESASTNQTSMYLCASSFRTEAFFGQGTRLTVV.

The rearrangement uses TRBV18 and TRBJ2-1; the D call may be TRBD1 or TRBD2 (7 bases each). CDR3 size: 15 residues. The ends were cut back, 5 bases at V and 6 bases at J, with 17 bases in the middle. Germline values: CDR1 KGHSH, CDR2 LQKENI. This chain's CDR3 is CASSTGAGGVNEQFF. The CDR3 coding sequence is TGTGCCAGCTCAACGGGGGCAGGGGGGGTCAATGAGCAGTTCTTC.

The chain is built from TRBV19 and TRBJ1-6; TRBD1 might be the D (6 bases). Trimming removed 4 bases from V and 10 bases from J, with 14 bases in between. Looked up from germline, CDR1 is LNHDA and CDR2 is SQIVND (reference sequence). This CDR3 has 14 residues. CDR3 loop: CASSTGTSQSPLHF. CDR3 sequence (DNA): TGTGCCAGTAGTACCGGGACATCACAATCACCCCTCCACTTT.

The chain is built from TRBV6-5 and TRBJ2-1; no clear D gene. Trimming removed 4 bases from V and 9 bases from J, with 13 bases in between. This CDR3 spans 13 amino acids. Germline V gene sequence: CDR1 MNHEY, CDR2 SVGAGI. The CDR3 reads CASSSQTRGEQFF. The CDR3 DNA follows: TGTGCCAGCAGTTCCCAGACCCGTGGTGAGCAGTTCTTC.

V and J are TRBV4-3 and TRBJ1-2; D gene ambiguous. The CDR3 contains 14 residues. Per the germline V gene, CDR1 is LGHNA and CDR2 is YSLEER. V lost 1 base to trimming and J lost 7 bases, with 13 bases between them. The CDR3 region is CASSQVGGRSGYTF. The CDR3, as DNA: TGCGCCAGCAGCCAAGTGGGTGGGCGCTCTGGCTACACCTTC.

The chain links TRBV20-1 to TRBJ1-5, with D possibly matching TRBD1 (5 bases). Deletions cut 3 bases from V and 3 bases from J, with 15 bases between. CDR1 and CDR2 (germline): DFQATT, SNEGSKA (reference sequence). CDR3 length: 15 residues. The CDR3 loop is CSASPGGSVNQPQHF. The CDR3 DNA reads as TGCAGTGCTAGTCCTGGGGGGTCGGTCAATCAGCCCCAGCATTTT.

The chain has TRBV15 and TRBJ1-1; D perhaps matches TRBD1 (6 bases). The CDR3 is made up of 19 amino acids. The ends were cut back, 6 bases at V and 0 bases at J, with 26 bases in the middle. Germline V gene data show CDR1 as LNHNV and CDR2 as YYDKDF (reference sequence). The CDR3 nucleotides are TGTGCCACCAGTCAAGTGGGGGTGGGGGCGCCCCGGTTGAACACTGAAGCTTTCTTT. It codes for CATSQVGVGAPRLNTEAFF.

The CDR3: CATSRPGIGSMNTGELFF. CDR3 DNA sequence: TGTGCCACCAGCCGCCCAGGAATTGGATCCATGAACACCGGGGAGCTGTTTTTT. The V call is TRBV15, the J call TRBJ2-2; unclear D gene. Trimming took off 5 bases at V and 1 base at J, with 20 bases between the two ends. The CDR3 runs 18 residues. The V gene's germline CDR1 is LNHNV and CDR2 YYDKDF (reference sequence).

The chain is built from TRBV15 and TRBJ1-5; D remains ambiguous. CDR1 and CDR2 from the germline V gene are LNHNV and YYDKDF (reference sequence). The CDR3 consists of 14 residues. Trimming pared 1 base from V and 3 bases from J, leaving 7 bases between. The CDR3 DNA reads as TGTGCCACCAGCAGAGGCACGGACAATCAGCCCCAGCATTTT. Translating it yields CATSRGTDNQPQHF.

The CDR3 loop is CASSTGTGDFFNYGYTF. The CDR3 DNA sequence: TGTGCCAGTAGTACCGGGACAGGGGACTTTTTTAACTATGGCTACACCTTC. The V gene is TRBV19, the J gene TRBJ1-2, with 10 bases fitting TRBD1. The CDR3 has 17 amino acids. CDR1 is LNHDA, CDR2 SQIVND, per germline (reference sequence). The ends lost 4 bases at V and 1 base at J; junction bases unmatched: 9.

This clone is a singleton in its sample. V and J are TRBV7-8 and TRBJ1-1; TRBD1 might be the D (5 bases). There are 14 residues in the CDR3. V lost 3 bases and J 6 bases, leaving 14 bases between the germline ends. Germline V lookup: CDR1 SGHVS, CDR2 FQNEAQ. In DNA form, the CDR3 reads TGTGCCAGCAGCTTTAATCAGGGTCTCCCTGAAGCTTTCTTT. Protein product: CASSFNQGLPEAFF.

The rearrangement uses TRBV11-3 and TRBJ2-1; 10 bases are a match to TRBD2. The CDR3 sequence is 16 residues long. CDR1 is SGHNT, CDR2 YENEEA, per germline. V was pared by 5 bases and J by 10 bases, with 14 bases of the junction left unmatched. CDR3 in DNA: TGTGCCAGCAGCAAGAGGGGAGCGGGGGGGCCTCGGGAGCAGTTCTTC. Translation gives CASSKRGAGGPREQFF.

The chain couples TRBV19 to TRBJ1-3; D perhaps matches TRBD1 (5 bases). Trimming cost V 10 bases and J 4 bases, with 17 bases left between them. The germline CDR1 and CDR2 sequences are LNHDA and SQIVND (reference sequence). This CDR3 has 14 residues. This chain's CDR3 is CATINPGAGNTIYF. The CDR3 DNA reads as TGTGCCACTATCAACCCCGGGGCCGGAAACACCATATATTTT.

CDR3 region: CASSLEQPRDTQYF. Written as DNA, the CDR3 is TGCGCCAGCAGCTTGGAACAGCCGCGGGATACGCAGTATTTT. The V call is TRBV5-1, the J call TRBJ2-3; no clear D gene. The V and J ends lost 0 bases and 6 bases respectively, with 11 bases between them. The CDR3 is 14 residues long. Germline V gene data show CDR1 as SGHRS and CDR2 as YFSETQ.

The chain carries TRBV5-1 and TRBJ2-3; no clear D. Trimming cost V 0 bases and J 0 bases, with 11 bases left between them. Germline V lookup: CDR1 SGHRS, CDR2 YFSETQ. The CDR3 is 16 amino acids. The CDR3 sequence: CASSLVGQVSTDTQYF. The CDR3 DNA reads as TGCGCCAGCAGCTTGGTTGGGCAAGTGAGCACAGATACGCAGTATTTT. The variable domain in full, completed from reference TRBV5-1 and TRBJ2-3, reads KAGVTQTPRYLIKTRGQQVTLSCSPISGHRSVSWYQQTPGQGLQFLFEYFSETQRNKGNFPGRFSGRQFSNSRSEMNVSTLELGDSALYLCASSLVGQVSTDTQYFGPGTRLTVL.

The rearrangement links TRBV7-8 to TRBJ2-1; maybe TRBD2 (5 bases). The CDR3 spans 13 residues. Germline-derived CDR1 and CDR2 are SGHVS and FQNEAQ. The germline V and J ends were trimmed by 5 bases and 8 bases, with 13 bases remaining between them. The CDR3 protein is CASSISSNHEQFF. CDR3 nucleotides: TGTGCCAGCAGCATCTCTAGCAACCATGAGCAGTTCTTC.

The rearrangement joins TRBV5-1 to TRBJ2-7, with D tentatively TRBD2 (5 bases). This CDR3 contains 13 residues. Germline V lookup: CDR1 SGHRS, CDR2 YFSETQ. Trimming removed 4 bases from V and 2 bases from J, with 10 bases in between. DNA of the CDR3: TGCGCCAGCAGCAGCGGCAGGACCTACGAGCAGTACTTC. This gives the protein CASSSGRTYEQYF.

The count of this clone is one. This CDR3 reads CASTRQGTYTQYF. CDR3 in DNA: TGTGCCAGCACGAGACAGGGGACCTATACGCAGTATTTT. The chain recombines TRBV6-5 with TRBJ2-3, with 8 bases identical to TRBD1. The J segment lost 7 bases and the V segment lost 7 bases, leaving 7 bases of the junction unmatched. The CDR3 contains 13 residues. In germline, CDR1 is MNHEY, CDR2 SVGAGI.

A few counts support this clone. This chain connects TRBV18 to TRBJ1-1; 8 bases are shared with TRBD1. The CDR3 totals 13 residues. CDR1 KGHSH and CDR2 LQKENI come from the germline V gene. With 3 bases clipped from V and 8 bases from J, the junction kept 5 bases outside the gene matches. This chain's CDR3 is CASSPGQEVEAFF. In nucleotides, the CDR3 is TGTGCCAGCTCACCGGGACAGGAGGTAGAAGCTTTCTTT. The full variable domain, in which reference TRBV18 and TRBJ1-1 provide the parts outside the CDR3, is NAGVMQNPRHLVRRRGQEARLRCSPMKGHSHVYWYRQLPEEGLKFMVYLQKENIIDESGMPKERFSAEFPKEGPSILRIQQVVRGDSAAYFCASSPGQEVEAFFGQGTRLTVV.

The V call is TRBV30, the J call TRBJ1-5; 8 bases agree with TRBD1. Per the germline V gene, CDR1 is GTSNPN and CDR2 is SVGIG (reference sequence). The CDR3 length is 14 residues. J was trimmed by 4 bases and V by 3 bases; bases with no gene match: 5. Written as DNA, the CDR3 is TGTGCCTGGAGCCCGGGACAGGCAAATCAGCCCCAGCATTTT. Amino acids: CAWSPGQANQPQHF. The variable domain in full, completed from reference TRBV30 and TRBJ1-5, reads SQTIHQWPATLVQPVGSPLSLECTVEGTSNPNLYWYRQAAGRGLQLLFYSVGIGQISSEVPQNLSASRPQDRQFILSSKKLLLSDSGFYLCAWSPGQANQPQHFGDGTRLSIL.

The chain has TRBV24-1 and TRBJ1-2, with D possibly TRBD1 on 5 matching bases. The V and J ends lost 3 bases and 7 bases respectively, with 14 bases between them. This CDR3 region has 14 residues. Germline V gives CDR1 KGHDR, CDR2 SFDVKD. In DNA, the CDR3 is TGTGCCACCAGTGATCCTACTCAGGGATCTGGCTACACCTTC. It translates to CATSDPTQGSGYTF.